The sequence of this T cell receptor beta chain was determined in a study of Graves' ophthalmopathy and Graves' hyperthyroidism. Points from the study as a whole: The model predicted progression of ophthalmopathy with a sensitivity of roughly 70%, and its specificity was 72% to 85%.

The CDR3 totals 12 residues. Trimming removed 6 bases from V and 4 bases from J, with 12 bases in between. From germline, CDR1 is DFQATT and CDR2 SNEGSKA (reference sequence). This clonotype has at least ten counts. The antigen is not known. For repertoire sequencing, the TCR beta CDR3 regions were amplified from RNA transcripts. An opening RT-PCR round employed HTBI primers and preceded a second-round multiplex PCR. TCRdb independently ran MiXCR on the multiplex PCR reads; one entry per CDR3 protein. The sample has hundreds of thousands of distinct CDR3 sequences; around 14% are singletons. This TCR was sampled from a woman aged 30 to 39 with Graves' ophthalmopathy. Specimen: blood. The chain employs TRBV20-1 and TRBJ1-1, with no clear D. In DNA form, the CDR3 reads TGCAGTGCCTACTCCGACACCACTGAAGCTTTCTTT. Its translation: CSAYSDTTEAFF.